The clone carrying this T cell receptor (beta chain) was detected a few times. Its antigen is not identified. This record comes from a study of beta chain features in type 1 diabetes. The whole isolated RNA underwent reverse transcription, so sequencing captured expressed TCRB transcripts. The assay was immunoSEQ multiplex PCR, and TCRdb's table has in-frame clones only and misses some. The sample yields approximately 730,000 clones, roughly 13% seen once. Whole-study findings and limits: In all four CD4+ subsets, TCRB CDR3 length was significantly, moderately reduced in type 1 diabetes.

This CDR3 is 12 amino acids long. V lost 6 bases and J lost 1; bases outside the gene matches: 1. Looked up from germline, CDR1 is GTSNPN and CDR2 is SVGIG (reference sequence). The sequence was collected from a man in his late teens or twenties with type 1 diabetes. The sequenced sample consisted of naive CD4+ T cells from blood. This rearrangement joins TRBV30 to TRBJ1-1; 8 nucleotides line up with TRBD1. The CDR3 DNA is TGTGCCTGCGACAGGGGGAACACTGAAGCTTTCTTT. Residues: CACDRGNTEAFF.